These T cell receptor beta chains were read from a single sample in a study of tumor and adjacent non-tumor tissue in lung cancer. TCRdb re-called the multiplex PCR reads with MiXCR, one entry per CDR3 protein. This table holds 200,000 or so distinct CDR3 sequences, 71% found once. The sample consisted of lung tumor tissue. The receptors come from a man aged 60-69 years with non-small cell lung cancer. CDR3s include the opening cysteine and the closing phenylalanine or tryptophan. Each record gives: V gene, CDR3 length, J gene, D gene, clone size, CDR3 DNA, CDR3 protein. D genes are given only for firm matches. A row's size may be missing; if present it is once, few, many or a size class.

TRBV15	12	TRBJ2-5	NA	NA	TGTGCCACCAGCAGAGGGTATGAGACCCAGTACTTC	CATSRGYETQYF
TRBV6-2/TRBV6-3	11	TRBJ1-1	NA	NA	TGTACCAACTCACGGGCTTTCGAAGCTTTCTTT	CTNSRAFEAFF
TRBV7-8	16	TRBJ2-3	TRBD2	many	TGTGCCAGCAGCTTAGTGCGGGGGGCTCCCGCAGATACGCAGTATTTT	CASSLVRGAPADTQYF
TRBV14	18	TRBJ2-6	NA	NA	TGTGCCAGCAACCAAGGTGTCCGAGGGAAATTAGGGGCCAACGTCCTGACTTTC	CASNQGVRGKLGANVLTF
TRBV28	12	TRBJ1-1	NA	NA	TGTGCCAGCTTCACAAGAAACACTGAAGCTTTCTTT	CASFTRNTEAFF
TRBV6-1	17	TRBJ2-7	TRBD1	NA	TGTGCCGGCAGTTCCGGACAGGGGAGGGTGATCGAACATCGGCATTACTTC	CAGSSGQGRVIEHRHYF
TRBV4-3	16	TRBJ2-2	TRBD2	NA	TGTGCCAGCGGCCAAGAAGGGAGGGATCCCACCGGGGAGCTGTTTTTT	CASGQEGRDPTGELFF
TRBV19	11	TRBJ2-7	TRBD1	NA	TGTGCCATTAGACAGGGCTACGAGCAGTACTTC	CAIRQGYEQYF
TRBV11-2	15	TRBJ1-4	TRBD1	NA	TGTGCCAGCAGCTTAGAGGCAGGGGGGTCGGGAAAACTGTTTTTT	CASSLEAGGSGKLFF
TRBV11-2	16	TRBJ2-1	TRBD2	few	TGTGCCAGCAAAAACCTAGGGGGGACTAGAATAAATGAGCAGTTCTTC	CASKNLGGTRINEQFF
TRBV10-2	14	TRBJ2-7	TRBD2	NA	TGCGCCAGTCTAGTCTCTAGCGGGAGTTACGAGCAGTACTTC	CASLVSSGSYEQYF
TRBV20-1	15	TRBJ2-3	NA	many	TGCAGTGCTGCCCGGGACATTTTTTTGGCAGATACGCAGTATTTT	CSAARDIFLADTQYF
TRBV20-1	14	TRBJ1-2	NA	NA	TGCAGTGTTTCGGAGGGTCGTTCTTTATATGGCTACACTTTC	CSVSEGRSLYGYTF
TRBV6-5	13	TRBJ1-5	NA	many	TGTGCCAGCAGTGGCTCCGGGGGTCAGCCCCAGCATTTT	CASSGSGGQPQHF
TRBV11-3	18	TRBJ2-2	TRBD2	NA	TGTGCCAGCAGCTCCCCCGGAGCGGGAAGATACAGAGCCTGGGAGCTGTTTTTT	CASSSPGAGRYRAWELFF
TRBV11-1	16	TRBJ2-7	NA	NA	TGTGCCAGCAGCTTAGCGATTCGTGTCAACTCCTTCGAACGGTGCTTC	CASSLAIRVNSFERCF
TRBV7-9	13	TRBJ1-5	NA	NA	TGTGTCAGCAGCCTTCAGGTGGGTCAGCCCCAGCATTTT	CVSSLQVGQPQHF
TRBV20-1	14	TRBJ2-3	NA	NA	TGCAGTGCTATTGACCCACGAGGAGTAGATACGCAGTATTTT	CSAIDPRGVDTQYF
TRBV12-3/TRBV12-4	15	TRBJ2-7	NA	NA	TGTGTCAGCAGTTTACATCTGAATGAGGCCTACGAACAGTACTTC	CVSSLHLNEAYEQYF
TRBV7-8	16	TRBJ2-1	TRBD2	NA	TGTGCCAGCAACTTATTAGCGGGGGGCTCCTACAATGAGCAGTTCTTC	CASNLLAGGSYNEQFF
TRBV11-2	12	TRBJ1-1	NA	few	TGTGCCAGCAGCTTAAAGGGGACTGAAGCTTTCTTT	CASSLKGTEAFF
TRBV11-2	15	TRBJ2-7	TRBD1	few	TGTGCCAGCAGCTTCCGGGACAGGGGCTTCTACGAGCAGTACTTC	CASSFRDRGFYEQYF
TRBV28	16	TRBJ1-5	TRBD1	few	TGTGCCAGCAGAACCCTCCGACAGGGCGGGGGTCAGCCCCAGCATTTT	CASRTLRQGGGQPQHF
TRBV5-1	15	TRBJ2-1	TRBD2	NA	TGCGCCAGCAGCTTGGTGACTAGCGGGACGAGTGAGCAGTTCTTC	CASSLVTSGTSEQFF
TRBV20-1	14	TRBJ1-1	NA	many	TGCAGTGCGGCGATCCCCCCAAGCAGGGTTGAAGCTTTCTTT	CSAAIPPSRVEAFF
TRBV11-2	14	TRBJ1-1	NA	few	TGTTCCAGTAGCTTAGTCGGAAGGGGCACTGAAGCTTTCTTT	CSSSLVGRGTEAFF
TRBV4-3	14	TRBJ2-7	NA	many	TGCGCCAGCAGCCAAGACCCCTCCAACTCCCAGGAGTACTTC	CASSQDPSNSQEYF
TRBV4-2	18	TRBJ2-7	TRBD2	NA	TGTGCCAGCAGCCAAGGACCGGGACTAGCGGATACCACCTACAAGCAGTATTTC	CASSQGPGLADTTYKQYF
TRBV30	16	TRBJ1-1	NA	NA	TGTGCCTGGAGTCGGGGGTTGGGTCTGGGGAACACTGAAGCTTTCTTT	CAWSRGLGLGNTEAFF
TRBV6-6	13	TRBJ2-1	TRBD1	NA	TGTGCCAGTAGTCGGGACAGGAACAAAGAGCAGATCTTC	CASSRDRNKEQIF
TRBV6-7	20	TRBJ2-1	TRBD2	NA	TGTGCCGGCAGTTATAATAGCGGCCTAGCGGGAGGCCCCGGGCGAAATGAGCAGTTCTTC	CAGSYNSGLAGGPGRNEQFF
TRBV4-1	16	TRBJ2-2	NA	NA	TGCGCCTGCAGCCAAGTTCCTGGGGCGAACATCGGGGAGCTGTTTTTT	CACSQVPGANIGELFF
TRBV11-2	13	TRBJ1-5	TRBD1	NA	TGTGCCAACGGCTTAGGACAGGGACAGCCCCAGCATTTT	CANGLGQGQPQHF
TRBV6-5	13	TRBJ1-2	NA	NA	TGTGCCAGCAGTTACTCCGTCGGCTCTGGTTACACCTTC	CASSYSVGSGYTF
TRBV20-1	14	TRBJ1-1	NA	NA	TGCAGTACCCAAAGACATGGGCTGAACACTGAAGCTTTCTTT	CSTQRHGLNTEAFF
TRBV6-5	14	TRBJ2-7	NA	NA	TGTGCCAGCACTTACTCGACTCGTTTCTACGAGCAGTACTTC	CASTYSTRFYEQYF
TRBV5-1	17	TRBJ2-3	TRBD2	few	TGCGCTAGCAGCTTGCCTAGCGGGAGAAGGAGCACAGATACGCAGTATTTT	CASSLPSGRRSTDTQYF
TRBV4-2	15	TRBJ1-1	TRBD1	many	TGTGCCAGCAGCCCTTCCGACAGGGGGAACACTGAAGCTTTCTTT	CASSPSDRGNTEAFF
TRBV20-1	16	TRBJ1-1	TRBD1	many	TGCAGTGCTAGAGACGAACGACAGGGGATGAACACTGAAGCTTTCTTT	CSARDERQGMNTEAFF
TRBV6-2/TRBV6-3	17	TRBJ1-1	NA	NA	TGTGCCAGCAGTTACTCGATTGGGGGCGGGGTGAACACTGAAGCTTTCTTT	CASSYSIGGGVNTEAFF
TRBV30	14	TRBJ2-2	NA	NA	TGTGCCTGGAGTTCGGCCGCCCGGTCCGGGGAGCTGTTTTTT	CAWSSAARSGELFF
TRBV4-2	17	TRBJ1-2	TRBD1	NA	TGTGCCAGCAGCCAATGGACAGGGAGCGCCTTTATAGAGGGCTACACCTTC	CASSQWTGSAFIEGYTF
TRBV4-2	15	TRBJ1-1	NA	few	TGTGCCAGCAGCTCCCTATCGGTAGGAGGAGCTGAAGCTTTCTTT	CASSSLSVGGAEAFF
TRBV29-1	18	TRBJ2-1	TRBD2	NA	TGCAGCGTCCTTCCGGGACTAGCGGGAGGGCACAACTACAATGAGCAGTTCTTC	CSVLPGLAGGHNYNEQFF
TRBV11-2	14	TRBJ2-5	TRBD2	NA	TGTGCCAGCAGCTCGACTAGCACTTCAGAGACCCAGTACTTC	CASSSTSTSETQYF
TRBV6-1	13	TRBJ1-6	NA	NA	TGTGCCAGCAGCACGGACGATAATTCATTCCTCCACTTT	CASSTDDNSFLHF
TRBV10-2	11	TRBJ1-2	NA	NA	TGCGCCAGCAATGAGAGGGATGGCTACACCTTC	CASNERDGYTF
TRBV10-1	14	TRBJ1-6	TRBD1	NA	TGCGCCAGCAGTGAGAGACAGGGGTATATACCCCTCCACTTT	CASSERQGYIPLHF
TRBV4-1	15	TRBJ2-5	TRBD2	NA	TGCACCAGCAGCCACGAACTAGCGGACCAAGAGACCCAGTACTTC	CTSSHELADQETQYF
TRBV29-1	12	TRBJ2-5	NA	many	TGCAGCGTGGTAGACTGGGGAGAGACCCAGTACTTC	CSVVDWGETQYF
TRBV6-5	15	TRBJ2-1	NA	NA	TGTGCCATCAGTTACGGGGGTGGGTTGTACAATGAGCAGTTCTTC	CAISYGGGLYNEQFF
TRBV12-3/TRBV12-4	13	TRBJ1-2	NA	NA	TGTGCCAGCAGTGCGGGCAGGTATCGCGGCTACACCTTC	CASSAGRYRGYTF
TRBV12-3/TRBV12-4	12	TRBJ1-5	NA	NA	TGTGCCAGCAGGACCTCCTATCAGCCCCAGCATTTT	CASRTSYQPQHF
TRBV14	16	TRBJ2-2	TRBD1	NA	TGTGCCAGCAGCCAGTGGGACAGCCACAACACCGGGGAGCGGTTTTTT	CASSQWDSHNTGERFF
TRBV5-4	16	TRBJ2-7	NA	NA	TGTGCCAGATCAACCTCCCGGACAACCGCATCCTACGAGCAGTACTTC	CARSTSRTTASYEQYF
TRBV5-1	17	TRBJ2-6	NA	NA	TGCGCCAGCAGCTCAGGGACGACAGCGTCTGGGGCCAACGTCCTGACTTTC	CASSSGTTASGANVLTF
TRBV11-3	14	TRBJ2-1	NA	NA	TGTGCCAGCAGCTTGAACTGGAGTACCAATGAGCAGTTCTTC	CASSLNWSTNEQFF
TRBV11-3	18	TRBJ1-1	NA	many	TGTGCCAGCAGCTTAACGCCGAATCTGTATGGTCGGAACACTGAAGCTTTCTTT	CASSLTPNLYGRNTEAFF
TRBV11-2	17	TRBJ2-7	NA	NA	TGTGCCAGCAGCTACATCACGACACCTACCTTTTCGTACGAGCAGTACTTC	CASSYITTPTFSYEQYF
TRBV20-1	12	TRBJ2-5	TRBD1	many	TGCAGTGGACAGGGGGGCCAAGAGACCCAGTACTTC	CSGQGGQETQYF